The rows below give T cell receptor beta chains drawn from one sample of a study of CD8 T cells in Susac syndrome. TCRdb recomputed calls from the immunoSEQ multiplex PCR reads with MiXCR, one row per CDR3 protein. The table includes 70,000 or so distinct CDR3 sequences, around 95% detected once. Sequenced input: CD8+ T cells from PBMCs. All receptors come from a human donor with multiple sclerosis. The CDR3 runs from the conserved cysteine through the conserved F or W. D genes are given only for firm matches. Only part of the rows carry a size: once, few, many, or a class if the clone is expanded.

>TRBD2|-|TRBJ2-7|TRBV24-1
TGTGCCACCAGCCTAGCGGGAGGGCCGGACGAGCAGTACTTC
CATSLAGGPDEQYF
>TRBD1|few|TRBJ1-5|TRBV28
TGTGCCACCCTCCCCAAGACAGGGGACAATCAGCCCCAGCATTTT
CATLPKTGDNQPQHF
>TRBD2|few|TRBJ2-7|TRBV6-5
TGTGCCAGCAGTACGGGACTAGCGGACTACGAGCAGTACTTC
CASSTGLADYEQYF
>TRBD2|-|TRBJ2-3|TRBV29-1
TGCAGCGTTGATGTTGGTGCGGCGGGGGTGGCCCCAGATACGCAGTATTTT
CSVDVGAAGVAPDTQYF
>-|-|TRBJ1-2|TRBV2
TGTGCCAGCAGTGTGGAGAACGACTATGGCTACACCTTC
CASSVENDYGYTF
>TRBD2|-|TRBJ2-3|TRBV7-3
TGTGCCAGCAGCCCGGGACTATCGGACGCAGATACGCAGTATTTT
CASSPGLSDADTQYF
>-|-|TRBJ2-7|TRBV20-1
TGCAGTGCCCGAGAGGGGTCGGGCTACGAGCAGTACTTC
CSAREGSGYEQYF
>-|medium-sized|TRBJ1-1|TRBV7-9
TGTGCCAGCAGCTTAGGAGGGCCTGAAGCTTTCTTT
CASSLGGPEAFF
>-|-|TRBJ2-1|TRBV7-9
TGTGCCAGCAGCCCTCAAGGCGGGGAGAGAGATGAGCAGTTCTTC
CASSPQGGERDEQFF
>-|-|TRBJ2-5|TRBV5-6
TGTGCCAGCAGCTTGTATAGAGAAGAGACCCAGTACTTC
CASSLYREETQYF
>-|-|TRBJ2-7|TRBV11-1
TGTGCCAGCAGCATTCTTGAACTGAGCTCCTACGAGCAGTACTTC
CASSILELSSYEQYF
>-|-|TRBJ1-2|TRBV5-4
TGTGCCAGCAGCTTGGATGGAGGGGAAAGCTATGGCTACACCTTC
CASSLDGGESYGYTF
>-|-|TRBJ2-7|TRBV12-3/TRBV12-4
TGTGCCAGCAGTCGCTCGTTCTACGAGCAGTACTTC
CASSRSFYEQYF
>-|-|TRBJ2-7|TRBV19
TGTGCCAGTAGTACCCTGGACAGCTACGAGCAGTACTTC
CASSTLDSYEQYF
>-|-|TRBJ1-2|TRBV3-1
TGTGCCAGCAGCCAAGATGAGGGATCTAACTATGGCTACACCTTC
CASSQDEGSNYGYTF
>-|-|TRBJ1-5|TRBV29-1
TGCAGCGTTGAGTCGGAGGGGAGCAATCAGCCCCAGCATTTT
CSVESEGSNQPQHF
>TRBD1|once|TRBJ1-1|TRBV18
TGTGCCACCACCGATTTCGGGGTTAGGGGGCCTGAAGCTTTCTTT
CATTDFGVRGPEAFF
>TRBD1|-|TRBJ1-6|TRBV6-5
TGTGCCAGCGCCGATACAGGGGATTCACCCCTCCACTTT
CASADTGDSPLHF
>-|-|TRBJ2-2|TRBV29-1
TGCAGCGTTCAGGAAATTGGAGCCGGGGAGCTGTTTTTT
CSVQEIGAGELFF
>-|-|TRBJ1-1|TRBV30
TGTGCCTGGAGTCCATTCGCTGGCCTCACTGAAGCTTTCTTT
CAWSPFAGLTEAFF
>-|-|TRBJ2-5|TRBV5-4
TGTGCCAGCAGCTTTGGTGGGCTGGAGACCCAGTACTTC
CASSFGGLETQYF
>-|-|TRBJ2-5|TRBV12-3/TRBV12-4
TGTGCCAGCAGTTTAGGACACCAAGAGACCCAGTACTTC
CASSLGHQETQYF
>-|once|TRBJ2-5|TRBV7-9
TGTGCCAGCAGCGATGGGACTCCAGAAGGGGAGACCCAGTACTTC
CASSDGTPEGETQYF
>-|-|TRBJ2-3|TRBV4-3
TGCGCCAGCGGCCCCTCGCGTGTTGGAGATACGCAGTATTTT
CASGPSRVGDTQYF
>-|once|TRBJ2-3|TRBV4-1
TGCGCCAGCAGCCAAGTACCCCACCTAGCGCTTAACACAGATACGCAGTATTTT
CASSQVPHLALNTDTQYF
>-|once|TRBJ2-1|TRBV19
TGTGCCAGTAGCATCACGCTAGCGTATGAGCAGTTCTTC
CASSITLAYEQFF
>-|-|TRBJ2-7|TRBV5-1
TGCGCCAGCATCCGGGACGGAACCTACGAGCAGTACTTC
CASIRDGTYEQYF
>TRBD2|-|TRBJ2-5|TRBV3-1
TGTGCCAGCAGCCAGGGGACTAGCGGGAAAGAGACCCAGTACTTC
CASSQGTSGKETQYF
>-|-|TRBJ2-1|TRBV29-1
TGCAGCGTTTTCTCCTACAATGAGCAGTTCTTC
CSVFSYNEQFF
>-|once|TRBJ1-2|TRBV4-1
TGCGCCAGCAGCCTAGACCCGGCCAACTATGGCTACACCTTC
CASSLDPANYGYTF
>-|-|TRBJ2-7|TRBV20-1
TGCAGTGCTAGATGGGAGTACGAGCAGTACTTC
CSARWEYEQYF
>-|-|TRBJ2-1|TRBV5-1
TGCGCCAGCAGCCAAAACGGAGGTACTAGCTCCTACAATGAGCAGTTCTTC
CASSQNGGTSSYNEQFF
>-|-|TRBJ2-1|TRBV5-1
TGCGCCAGCAGCGTGGACTGGGCTGAGCAGTTCTTC
CASSVDWAEQFF
>-|-|TRBJ2-7|TRBV29-1
TGCAGCGTTGAAGATCGGCGGTACGAGCAGTACTTC
CSVEDRRYEQYF
>-|few|TRBJ1-1|TRBV27
TGTGCCAGCAGCTTAGGGCAGAACACTGAAGCTTTCTTT
CASSLGQNTEAFF
>-|-|TRBJ2-1|TRBV27
TGTGCCAGCAGTTTAATCGGGGATGAGCAGTTCTTC
CASSLIGDEQFF